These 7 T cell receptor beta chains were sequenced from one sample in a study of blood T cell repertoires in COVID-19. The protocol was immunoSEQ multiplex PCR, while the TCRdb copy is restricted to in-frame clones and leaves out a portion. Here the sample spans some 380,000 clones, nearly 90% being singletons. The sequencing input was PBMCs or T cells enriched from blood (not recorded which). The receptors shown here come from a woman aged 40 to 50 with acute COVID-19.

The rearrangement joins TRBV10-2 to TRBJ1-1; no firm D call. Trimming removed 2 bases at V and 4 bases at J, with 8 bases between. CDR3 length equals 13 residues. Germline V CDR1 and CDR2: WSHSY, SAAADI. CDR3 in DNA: TGCGCCAGCAGTGAGAATGGAGGCACTGAAGCTTTCTTT. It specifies CASSENGGTEAFF.

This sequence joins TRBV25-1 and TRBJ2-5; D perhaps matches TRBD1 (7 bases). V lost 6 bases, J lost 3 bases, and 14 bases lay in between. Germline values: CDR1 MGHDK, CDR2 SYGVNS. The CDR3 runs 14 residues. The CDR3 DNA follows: TGTGCCAGCAGGGAGGGGGCGTTGGAAGAGACCCAGTACTTC. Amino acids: CASREGALEETQYF. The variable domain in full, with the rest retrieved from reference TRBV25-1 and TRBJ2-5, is EADIYQTPRYLVIGTGKKITLECSQTMGHDKMYWYQQDPGMELHLIHYSYGVNSTEKGDLSSESTVSRIRTEHFPLTLESARPSHTSQYLCASREGALEETQYFGPGTRLLVL.

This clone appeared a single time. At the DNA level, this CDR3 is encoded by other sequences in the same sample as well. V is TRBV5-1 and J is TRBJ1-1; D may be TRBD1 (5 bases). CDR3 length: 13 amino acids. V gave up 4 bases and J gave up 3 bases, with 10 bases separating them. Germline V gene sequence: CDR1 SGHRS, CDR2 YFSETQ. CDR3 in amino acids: CASSEDTYTEAFF. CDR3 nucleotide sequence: TGCGCCAGCAGCGAGGACACCTACACTGAAGCTTTCTTT.

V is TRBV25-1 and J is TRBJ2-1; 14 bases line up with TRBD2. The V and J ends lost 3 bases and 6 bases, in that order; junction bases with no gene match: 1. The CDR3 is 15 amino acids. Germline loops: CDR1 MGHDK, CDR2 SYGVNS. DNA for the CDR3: TGTGCCAGCAGTGATGGACTAGCGGGGGGCAATGAGCAGTTCTTC. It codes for CASSDGLAGGNEQFF.

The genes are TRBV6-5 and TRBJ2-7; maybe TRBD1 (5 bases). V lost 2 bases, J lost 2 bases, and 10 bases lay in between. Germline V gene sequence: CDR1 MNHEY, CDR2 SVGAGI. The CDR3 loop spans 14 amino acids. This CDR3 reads CASSYRAGTYEQYF. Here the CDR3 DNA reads TGTGCCAGCAGTTACCGGGCAGGGACCTACGAGCAGTACTTC.

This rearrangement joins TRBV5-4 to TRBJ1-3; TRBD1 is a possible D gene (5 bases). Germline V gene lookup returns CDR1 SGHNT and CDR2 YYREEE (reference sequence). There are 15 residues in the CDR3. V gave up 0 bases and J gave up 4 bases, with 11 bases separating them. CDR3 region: CASSLAGGGGNTIYF. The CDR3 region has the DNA TGTGCCAGCAGCTTGGCCGGCGGGGGGGGAAACACCATATATTTT.

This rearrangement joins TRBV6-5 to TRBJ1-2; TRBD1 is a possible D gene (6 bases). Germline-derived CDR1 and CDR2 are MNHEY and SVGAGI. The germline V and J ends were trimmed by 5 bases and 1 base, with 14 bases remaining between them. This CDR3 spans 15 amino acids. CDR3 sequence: CASSPGTTDNYGYTF. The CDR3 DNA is TGTGCCAGCAGTCCCGGGACAACCGATAACTATGGCTACACCTTC.